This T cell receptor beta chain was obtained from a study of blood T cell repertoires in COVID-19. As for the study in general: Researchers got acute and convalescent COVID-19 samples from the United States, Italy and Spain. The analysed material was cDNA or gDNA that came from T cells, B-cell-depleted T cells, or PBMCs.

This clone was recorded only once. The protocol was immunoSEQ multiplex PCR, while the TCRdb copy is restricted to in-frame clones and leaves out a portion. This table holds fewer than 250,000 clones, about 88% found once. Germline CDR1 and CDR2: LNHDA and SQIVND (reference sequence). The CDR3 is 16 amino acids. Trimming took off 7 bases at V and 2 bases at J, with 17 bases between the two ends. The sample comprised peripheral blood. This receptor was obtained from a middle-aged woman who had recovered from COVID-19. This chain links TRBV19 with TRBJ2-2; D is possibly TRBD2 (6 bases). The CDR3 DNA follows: TGTGCCAGTACGTCGAGAGTGGGAGGAAACACCGGGGAGCTGTTTTTT. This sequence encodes CASTSRVGGNTGELFF.